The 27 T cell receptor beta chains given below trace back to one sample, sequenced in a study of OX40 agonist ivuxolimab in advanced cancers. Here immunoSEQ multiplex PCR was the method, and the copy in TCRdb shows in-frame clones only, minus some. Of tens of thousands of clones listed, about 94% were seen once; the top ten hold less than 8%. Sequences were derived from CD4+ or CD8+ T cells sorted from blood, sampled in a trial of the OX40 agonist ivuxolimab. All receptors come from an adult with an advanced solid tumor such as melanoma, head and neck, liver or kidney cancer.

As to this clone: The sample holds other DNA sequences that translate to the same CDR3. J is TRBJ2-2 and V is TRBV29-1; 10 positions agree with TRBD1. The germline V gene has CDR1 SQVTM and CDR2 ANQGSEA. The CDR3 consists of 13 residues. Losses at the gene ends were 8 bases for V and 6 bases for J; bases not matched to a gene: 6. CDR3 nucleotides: TGCAGCACACCGGGACAGGGGTCCGGGGAGCTGTTTTTT. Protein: CSTPGQGSGELFF.

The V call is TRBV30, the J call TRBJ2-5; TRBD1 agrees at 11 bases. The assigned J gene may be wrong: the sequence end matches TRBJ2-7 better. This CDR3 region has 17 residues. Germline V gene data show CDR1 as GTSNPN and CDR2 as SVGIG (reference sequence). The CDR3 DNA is TGTGCCTGGAGTGGAAAAAAACCGGGACAGGGGGCCTACGAGCAGTACTTC. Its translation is CAWSGKKPGQGAYEQYF.

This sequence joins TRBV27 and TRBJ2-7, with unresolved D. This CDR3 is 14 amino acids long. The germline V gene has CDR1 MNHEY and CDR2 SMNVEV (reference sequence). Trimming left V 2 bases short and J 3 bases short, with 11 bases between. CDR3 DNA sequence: TGTGCCAGCAGTTTAAAGGGCACTGGCTACGAGCAGTACTTC. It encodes CASSLKGTGYEQYF.

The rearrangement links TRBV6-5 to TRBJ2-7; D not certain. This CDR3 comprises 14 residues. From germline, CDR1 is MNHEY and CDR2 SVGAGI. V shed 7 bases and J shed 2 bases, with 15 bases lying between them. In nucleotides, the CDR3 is TGTGCCAGCACTCATCCAGACGGTCCCTACGAGCAGTACTTC. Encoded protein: CASTHPDGPYEQYF.

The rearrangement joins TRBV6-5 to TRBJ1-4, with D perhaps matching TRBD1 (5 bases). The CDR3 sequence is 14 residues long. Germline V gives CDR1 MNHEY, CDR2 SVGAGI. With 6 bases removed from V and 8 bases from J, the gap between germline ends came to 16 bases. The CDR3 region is CASSLGGQGEKLFF. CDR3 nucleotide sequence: TGTGCCAGCAGCCTGGGAGGGCAGGGAGAAAAACTGTTTTTT.

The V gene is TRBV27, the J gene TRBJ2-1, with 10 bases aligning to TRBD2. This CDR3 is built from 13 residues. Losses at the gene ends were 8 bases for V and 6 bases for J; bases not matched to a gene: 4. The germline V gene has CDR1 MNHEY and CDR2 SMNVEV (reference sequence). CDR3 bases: TGTGCCAGCGGTAGCGGGGGGCCCAATGAGCAGTTCTTC. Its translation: CASGSGGPNEQFF.

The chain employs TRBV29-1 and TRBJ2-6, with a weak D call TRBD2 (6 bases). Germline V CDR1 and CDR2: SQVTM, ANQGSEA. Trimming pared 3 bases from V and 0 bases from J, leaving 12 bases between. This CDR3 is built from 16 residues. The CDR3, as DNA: TGCAGCGTTGAGGGGGGAACAGGCTCTGGGGCCAACGTCCTGACTTTC. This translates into CSVEGGTGSGANVLTF. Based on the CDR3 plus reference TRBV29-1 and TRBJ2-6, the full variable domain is SAVISQKPSRDICQRGTSLTIQCQVDSQVTMMFWYRQQPGQSLTLIATANQGSEATYESGFVIDKFPISRPNLTFSTLTVSNMSPEDSSIYLCSVEGGTGSGANVLTFGAGSRLTVL.

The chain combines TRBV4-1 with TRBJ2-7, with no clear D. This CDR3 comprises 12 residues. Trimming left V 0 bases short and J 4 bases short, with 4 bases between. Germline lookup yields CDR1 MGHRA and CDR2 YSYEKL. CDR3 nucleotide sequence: TGCGCCAGCAGCCAAGATGGGTACGAGCAGTACTTC. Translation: CASSQDGYEQYF.

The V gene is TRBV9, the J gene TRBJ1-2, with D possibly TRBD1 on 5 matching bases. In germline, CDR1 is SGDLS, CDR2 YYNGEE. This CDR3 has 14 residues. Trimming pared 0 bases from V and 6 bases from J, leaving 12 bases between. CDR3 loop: CASSVGVGRDGYTF. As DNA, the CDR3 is TGTGCCAGCAGCGTAGGGGTAGGCAGGGATGGCTACACCTTC. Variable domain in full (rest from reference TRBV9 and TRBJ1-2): DSGVTQTPKHLITATGQRVTLRCSPRSGDLSVYWYQQSLDQGLQFLIQYYNGEERAKGNILERFSAQQFPDLHSELNLSSLELGDSALYFCASSVGVGRDGYTFGSGTRLTVV.

DNA of the CDR3: TGCGCCAGCAGCTTGGACCTAGGGGGCCTCGCAGATACGCAGTATTTT. Translation gives CASSLDLGGLADTQYF. The chain has TRBV5-1 and TRBJ2-3, with 7 nucleotides matching TRBD1. With V trimmed by 0 bases and J by 4 bases, 8 bases remained unmatched. CDR1 and CDR2 (germline): SGHRS, YFSETQ. The CDR3 is 16 amino acids.

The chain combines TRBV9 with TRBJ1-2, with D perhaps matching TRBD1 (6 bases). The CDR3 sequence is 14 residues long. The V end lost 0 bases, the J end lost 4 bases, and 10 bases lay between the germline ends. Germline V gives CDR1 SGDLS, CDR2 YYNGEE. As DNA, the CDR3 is TGTGCCAGCAGCGTAGAACAGGGTGGCTATGGCTACACCTTC. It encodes CASSVEQGGYGYTF.

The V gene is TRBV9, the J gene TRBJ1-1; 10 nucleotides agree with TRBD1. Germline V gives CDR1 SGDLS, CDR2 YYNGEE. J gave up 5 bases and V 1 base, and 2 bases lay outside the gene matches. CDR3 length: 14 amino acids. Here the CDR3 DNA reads TGTGCCAGCAGCGTATCGGGACAGGGGACTGAAGCTTTCTTT. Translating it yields CASSVSGQGTEAFF. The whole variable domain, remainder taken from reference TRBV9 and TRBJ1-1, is DSGVTQTPKHLITATGQRVTLRCSPRSGDLSVYWYQQSLDQGLQFLIQYYNGEERAKGNILERFSAQQFPDLHSELNLSSLELGDSALYFCASSVSGQGTEAFFGQGTRLTVV.

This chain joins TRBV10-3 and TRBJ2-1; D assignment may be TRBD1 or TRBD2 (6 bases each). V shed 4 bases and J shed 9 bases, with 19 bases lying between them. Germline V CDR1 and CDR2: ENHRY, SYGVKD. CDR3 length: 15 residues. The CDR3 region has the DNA TGTGCCATCAGTGTTTCGGGGGCTTCTAGGGGTGAGCAGTTCTTC. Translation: CAISVSGASRGEQFF.

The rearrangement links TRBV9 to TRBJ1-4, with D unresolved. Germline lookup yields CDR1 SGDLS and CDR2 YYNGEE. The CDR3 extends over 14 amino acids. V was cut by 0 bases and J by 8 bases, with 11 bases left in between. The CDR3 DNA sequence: TGTGCCAGCAGCGTAGGGGGAATTGGAGAAAAACTGTTTTTT. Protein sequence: CASSVGGIGEKLFF.

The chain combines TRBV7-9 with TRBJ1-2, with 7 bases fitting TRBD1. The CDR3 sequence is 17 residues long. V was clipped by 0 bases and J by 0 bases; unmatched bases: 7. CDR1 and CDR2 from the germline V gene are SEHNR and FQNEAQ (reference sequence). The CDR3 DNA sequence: TGTGCCAGCAGCTTAGCGGAGACAGGGATAGCTAACTATGGCTACACCTTC. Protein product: CASSLAETGIANYGYTF. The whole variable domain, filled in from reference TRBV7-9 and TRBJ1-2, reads DTGVSQNPRHKITKRGQNVTFRCDPISEHNRLYWYRQTLGQGPEFLTYFQNEAQLEKSRLLSDRFSAERPKGSFSTLEIQRTEQGDSAMYLCASSLAETGIANYGYTFGSGTRLTVV.

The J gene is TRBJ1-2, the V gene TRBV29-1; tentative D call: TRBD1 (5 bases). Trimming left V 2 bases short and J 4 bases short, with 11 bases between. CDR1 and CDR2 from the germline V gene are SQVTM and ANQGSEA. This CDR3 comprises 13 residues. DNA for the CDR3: TGCAGCGTTGAACTGGGGGGACCCTATGGCTACACCTTC. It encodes CSVELGGPYGYTF. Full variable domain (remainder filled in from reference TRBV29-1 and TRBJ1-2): SAVISQKPSRDICQRGTSLTIQCQVDSQVTMMFWYRQQPGQSLTLIATANQGSEATYESGFVIDKFPISRPNLTFSTLTVSNMSPEDSSIYLCSVELGGPYGYTFGSGTRLTVV.

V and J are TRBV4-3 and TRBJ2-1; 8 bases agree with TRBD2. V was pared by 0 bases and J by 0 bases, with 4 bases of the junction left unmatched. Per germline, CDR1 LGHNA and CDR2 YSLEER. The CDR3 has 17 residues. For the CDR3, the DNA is TGCGCCAGCAGCCAAGAGATAGCGGGGAGCTCCTACAATGAGCAGTTCTTC. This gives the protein CASSQEIAGSSYNEQFF.

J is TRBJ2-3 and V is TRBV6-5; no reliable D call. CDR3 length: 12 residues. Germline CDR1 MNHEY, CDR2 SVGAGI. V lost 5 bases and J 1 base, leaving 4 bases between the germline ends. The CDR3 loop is CASSKGTDTQYF. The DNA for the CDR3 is TGTGCCAGCAGTAAGGGCACAGATACGCAGTATTTT.

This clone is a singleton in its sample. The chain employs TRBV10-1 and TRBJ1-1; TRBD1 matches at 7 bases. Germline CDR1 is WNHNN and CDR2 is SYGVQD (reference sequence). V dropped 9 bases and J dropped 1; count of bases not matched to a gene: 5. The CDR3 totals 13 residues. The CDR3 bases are TGCGCCAGTACAGGGGCCGGGAACACTGAAGCTTTCTTT. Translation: CASTGAGNTEAFF.

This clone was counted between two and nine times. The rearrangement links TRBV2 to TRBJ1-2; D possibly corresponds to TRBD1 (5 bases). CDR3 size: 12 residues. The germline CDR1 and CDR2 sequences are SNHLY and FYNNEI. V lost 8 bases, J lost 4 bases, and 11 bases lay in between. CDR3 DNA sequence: TGTGCCAGCCCGGCGGGGCCCTATGGCTACACCTTC. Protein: CASPAGPYGYTF. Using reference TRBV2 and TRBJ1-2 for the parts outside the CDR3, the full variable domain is EPEVTQTPSHQVTQMGQEVILRCVPISNHLYFYWYRQILGQKVEFLVSFYNNEISEKSEIFDDQFSVERPDGSNFTLKIRSTKLEDSAMYFCASPAGPYGYTFGSGTRLTVV.

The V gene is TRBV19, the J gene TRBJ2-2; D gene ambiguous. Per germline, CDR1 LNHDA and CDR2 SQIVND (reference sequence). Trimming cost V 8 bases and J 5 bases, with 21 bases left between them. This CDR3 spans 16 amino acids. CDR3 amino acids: CASPLGQPRTTGELFF. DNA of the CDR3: TGTGCCAGTCCCCTGGGCCAGCCCCGTACGACCGGGGAGCTGTTTTTT. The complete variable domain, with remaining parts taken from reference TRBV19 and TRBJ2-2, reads DGGITQSPKYLFRKEGQNVTLSCEQNLNHDAMYWYRQDPGQGLRLIYYSQIVNDFQKGDIAEGYSVSREKKESFPLTVTSAQKNPTAFYLCASPLGQPRTTGELFFGEGSRLTVL.

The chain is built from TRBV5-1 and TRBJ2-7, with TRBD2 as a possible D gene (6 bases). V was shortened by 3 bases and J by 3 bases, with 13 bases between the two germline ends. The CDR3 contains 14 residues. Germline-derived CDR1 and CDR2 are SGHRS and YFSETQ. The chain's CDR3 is CASSSGLGYYEQYF. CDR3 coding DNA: TGCGCCAGCAGCTCGGGACTCGGTTACTACGAGCAGTACTTC.

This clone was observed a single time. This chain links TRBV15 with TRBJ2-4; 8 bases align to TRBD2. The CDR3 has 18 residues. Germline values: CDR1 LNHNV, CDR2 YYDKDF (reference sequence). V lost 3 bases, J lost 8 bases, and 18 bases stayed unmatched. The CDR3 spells CATSSKLGGRNPVDIQYF. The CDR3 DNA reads TGTGCCACCAGCAGCAAACTTGGCGGGAGGAATCCTGTGGACATTCAGTACTTC.

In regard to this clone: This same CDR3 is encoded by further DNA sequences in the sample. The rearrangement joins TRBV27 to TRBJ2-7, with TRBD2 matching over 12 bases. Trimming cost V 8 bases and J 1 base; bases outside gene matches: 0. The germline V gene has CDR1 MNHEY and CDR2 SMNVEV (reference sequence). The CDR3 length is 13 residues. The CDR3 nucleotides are TGTGCCAGCGGACTAGCGGGATCCTACGAGCAGTACTTC. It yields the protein CASGLAGSYEQYF.

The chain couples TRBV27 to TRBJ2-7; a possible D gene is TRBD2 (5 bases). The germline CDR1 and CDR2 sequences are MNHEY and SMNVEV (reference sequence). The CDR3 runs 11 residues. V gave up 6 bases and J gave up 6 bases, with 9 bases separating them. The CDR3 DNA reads TGTGCCAGCAGAAAAAGCGGCGAGCAGTACTTC. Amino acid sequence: CASRKSGEQYF.

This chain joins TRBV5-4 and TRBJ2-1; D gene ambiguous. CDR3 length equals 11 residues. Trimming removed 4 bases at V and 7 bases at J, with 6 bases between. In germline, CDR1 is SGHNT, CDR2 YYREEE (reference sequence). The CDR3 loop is CASSRDNEQFF. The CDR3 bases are TGTGCCAGCAGCCGAGATAATGAGCAGTTCTTC.

CDR3 nucleotide sequence: TGTGCCAGTAAAGAGCGGGGGGGCCGGGAGACCCAGTACTTC. It yields the protein CASKERGGRETQYF. The chain uses TRBV19 and TRBJ2-5; 10 bases map to TRBD2. Germline V gene sequence: CDR1 LNHDA, CDR2 SQIVND (reference sequence). This CDR3 comprises 14 residues. V lost 7 bases, J lost 5 bases, and 7 bases stayed unmatched.